This T cell receptor beta chain was documented in a study of shared clonotypes between healthy human individuals. Study overall: Donors consisted of a couple of women and three men between 18 and 49.

Concerning this clone itself: Its matching antigen is unknown.

Sequencing used immunoSEQ multiplex PCR; TCRdb keeps in-frame clones, though not all of them. Of over a million clones listed, approximately 78% are singletons. Germline-derived CDR1 and CDR2 are MDHEN and SYDVKM. The CDR3 is made up of 12 amino acids. V lost 5 bases, J lost 11 bases, and 7 bases stayed unmatched. Study-wide points: Clonotype sharing levels among donors were expected to vary with sequencing depth.

The source of this sequence is a man in his late teens or twenties in good health. Some clones in this sample may be carry-over from other donors' samples. The sample consisted of memory CD4+ T cells from PBMCs. Subset of the sample: CD45RA-negative fraction. This chain links TRBV28 with TRBJ1-1; 8 positions match TRBD1. CDR3 protein: CASSIRQGMAFF. The CDR3 bases are TGTGCCAGCAGTATCAGACAGGGGATGGCTTTCTTT.